This record looks at one TCR beta chain sequence and its context. The data were obtained in a study of blood T cell repertoires in COVID-19. The overall study: Collection of acute and convalescent COVID-19 samples took place in the United States, Italy and Spain. PBMCs, B-cell-depleted T cells, or T cells provided the cDNA or gDNA that made up the material.

The CDR3 runs 18 residues. Germline CDR1 MNHEY, CDR2 SVGEGT. Losses at the gene ends were 6 bases for V and 1 base for J; bases not matched to a gene: 14. As originally analysed: Amplification with reference gene primers provided the estimates of nucleated cell counts. Produced via immunoSEQ multiplex PCR; TCRdb's table is partial and in-frame only. That table furnishes V, J and clone size, whereas the DNA furnished D and trimming. This sample yields 200,000 to 250,000 clones, of which roughly 80% are seen a single time; roughly 7% belongs to the top ten. The sequencing sample was made of peripheral blood. The TCR originated in a woman in her 70s with acute or convalescent COVID-19. The chain combines TRBV6-2 or TRBV6-3 with TRBJ1-1, with 10 bases aligning to TRBD1. The CDR3 DNA reads TGTGCCAGCAGCCTTGGAAGGGGACAGGGGATTAGGAACACTGAAGCTTTCTTT. Translating gives CASSLGRGQGIRNTEAFF.